This T cell receptor (beta chain) was captured by sequencing in a study of blood T cell repertoires in COVID-19. About the research overall: From T cells, B-cell-depleted T cells, or PBMCs came the material, which was cDNA or gDNA.

As processed by the authors: Estimation of nucleated cell counts was performed using reference gene primer amplification. The repertoire was sequenced with immunoSEQ multiplex PCR; TCRdb's copy has only in-frame clones and lacks some. Clone size and V and J calls were adopted from that table, with D and trimming inferred from the DNA. The sample yields roughly 100,000 clones, more than 85% seen once. This clone appeared once. The CDR3 length is 17 residues. The ends lost 5 bases at V and 4 bases at J; junction bases unmatched: 12. The germline gives CDR1 MNHNY, CDR2 SVGAGI (reference sequence). The clonotype comes from a man younger than 35 with acute or convalescent COVID-19. Sample: peripheral blood. The rearrangement uses TRBV6-6 and TRBJ1-5; the match to TRBD1 covers 9 bases. CDR3 in amino acids: CASSPRGLGTGNQPQHF. CDR3 in DNA: TGTGCCAGCAGTCCGCGTGGGCTTGGGACAGGGAATCAGCCCCAGCATTTT.